This T cell receptor beta chain was recovered during a study of patients and donors after allogeneic stem cell transplantation (dated by TCRdb to about 2020). The CDR1 and CDR2 encoded by the germline V gene are SGHRS and YFSETQ. Germline trimming amounts to 0 bases on V and 2 bases on J, with 5 as the count of junction bases outside the gene matches. From the cysteine through the phenylalanine, the CDR3 covers 15 amino acids. The kept DNA is CDR3 alone, 45 bases in frame from the first base. Of note for this clonotype: Its target antigen remains unknown. The record has no base qualities; no much larger clone is one base away.

Library method: RT-PCR. These reads were obtained on a NextSeq 550. The raw public data were reprocessed by TCRdb itself: fastp quality trimming at Q25, MiXCR clonotype calling, in-frame beta chains only. Merged by CDR3 protein, the rows form single entries marked with the most common genes and DNA. The sample table shows about a million distinct CDR3 sequences, and about 20% are seen once. 5.5% to 6.5% of the sample belongs to the ten largest clones. The chain employs TRBV5-1 and TRBJ2-7, and TRBD2 aligns with 7 junction nucleotides. The sample was blood, either unsorted or a sorted T cell fraction (not recorded which). The TCR comes from a human donor who was either an allogeneic HSCT recipient or a stem cell or donor lymphocyte infusion donor (not recorded which). It is not recorded whose cells these are; they may come from a transplant donor. The CDR3 protein is CASSLEGRGTYEQYF. The DNA sequence is given as TGCGCCAGCAGCTTGGAGGGGAGGGGCACCTACGAGCAGTACTTC.